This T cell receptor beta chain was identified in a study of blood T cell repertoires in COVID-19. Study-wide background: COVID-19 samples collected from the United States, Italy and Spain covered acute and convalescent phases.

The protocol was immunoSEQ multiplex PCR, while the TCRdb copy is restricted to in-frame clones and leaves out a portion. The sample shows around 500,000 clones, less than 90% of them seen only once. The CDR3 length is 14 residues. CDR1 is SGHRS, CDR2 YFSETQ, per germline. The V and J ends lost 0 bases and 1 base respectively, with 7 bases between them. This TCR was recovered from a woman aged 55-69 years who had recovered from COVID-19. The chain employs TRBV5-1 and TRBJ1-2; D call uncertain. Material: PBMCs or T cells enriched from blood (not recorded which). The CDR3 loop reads CASSLDRDNYGYTF. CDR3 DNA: TGCGCCAGCAGCTTGGACCGAGATAACTATGGCTACACCTTC.